The 9 T cell receptor beta chains below all came from one sample that was sequenced in a study of regulatory T cells in long-lasting Graves disease (dated by TCRdb to about 2021). The library was obtained by multiplex PCR. For sequencing, an Illumina HiSeq 4000 was employed. CDR3 regions were amplified by Arm-PCR with iRepertoire HTBI primers to construct TCR beta libraries. The public sequencing data were trimmed at Q25 with fastp and processed into clonotypes with MiXCR by TCRdb, which kept only in-frame beta chains. Each CDR3 protein appears once, grouped with its most common genes and DNA. The sample has hundreds of thousands of distinct CDR3 sequences on record, about 20% of them singletons. In total, the top ten clones hold roughly 35% of the sample. The label giving this sample's time point can be read as: newly diagnosed GD, antithyroid drugs for less than 3 months. RNA was extracted from PBMCs in TRIzol for both TCR sequencing and RNA sequencing.

This specimen consisted of peripheral blood mononuclear cells (PBMCs), obtained at new diagnosis, from a patient treated with antithyroid drugs. The receptors shown here come from a female donor with Graves disease.

This clonotype was seen ten or more times. The chain carries TRBV27 and TRBJ2-5, with 9 nucleotides matching TRBD1. The CDR3 runs to 14 residues. CDR1 MNHEY and CDR2 SMNVEV come from the germline V gene (reference sequence). V shed 6 bases, J shed 4 bases, and the junction held 6 bases outside the gene matches. The CDR3 region has the DNA TGTGCCAGCAGCTGGACAGGGGATTTAGAGACCCAGTACTTC. Translation: CASSWTGDLETQYF.

This clonotype was seen more than once but under ten times. The chain recombines TRBV29-1 with TRBJ2-5, with a possible D match to TRBD1 (6 bases). The CDR3 covers 12 residues. Deletions cut 7 bases from V and 1 base from J, with 10 bases between. The germline CDR1 and CDR2 sequences are SQVTM and ANQGSEA. CDR3 bases: TGCAGCGCCCAGGGGCTCCAAGAGACCCAGTACTTC. This sequence encodes CSAQGLQETQYF.

This clonotype was seen only a few times. The J gene is TRBJ1-2, the V gene TRBV27; TRBD1 might be the D (6 bases). This CDR3 is 14 amino acids long. V was trimmed by 5 bases and J by 1 base, leaving 11 bases between them. In germline, CDR1 is MNHEY, CDR2 SMNVEV (reference sequence). In DNA form, the CDR3 reads TGTGCCAGCAGTGGGGGACACCTTAACTATGGCTACACCTTC. It is translated as CASSGGHLNYGYTF.

This clonotype was counted at least ten times. V usage is TRBV28 and J usage is TRBJ1-2; tentatively, D is TRBD1 (6 bases). The CDR3 runs 16 residues. The ends were cut back, 8 bases at V and 4 bases at J, with 23 bases in the middle. Germline V gene lookup returns CDR1 MDHEN and CDR2 SYDVKM. The CDR3 nucleotides are TGTGCCAGCCTCGTATCTCCGCCCCAGGGGCCCTATGGCTACACCTTC. Translation: CASLVSPPQGPYGYTF.

This clonotype was recorded at least ten times. The rearrangement uses TRBV5-1 and TRBJ2-1, with 7 bases identical to TRBD1. Germline V CDR1 and CDR2: SGHRS, YFSETQ. CDR3 size: 14 residues. Germline trimming cut 3 bases from V and 6 bases from J; bases unmatched to any gene: 6. As DNA, the CDR3 is TGCGCCAGCAGCTCCGTGACAGGGAGCAATGAGCAGTTCTTC. Residues: CASSSVTGSNEQFF.

There are many counts of this clonotype. CDR3 bases: TGTGCCAGCAGTTTTGGGCTAGTTGAGACCCAGTACTTC. Amino acid sequence: CASSFGLVETQYF. This chain joins TRBV27 and TRBJ2-5; D gene ambiguous. CDR1 and CDR2 (germline): MNHEY, SMNVEV (reference sequence). V lost 3 bases and J lost 5, with 10 bases in between. The CDR3 is 13 residues long.

Comment on this clonotype: A read error may be the cause here, since a much bigger clone is one base away. The rearrangement links TRBV19 to TRBJ1-3, with D perhaps TRBD1 (6 bases). This CDR3 is built from 13 residues. Germline V gives CDR1 LNHDA, CDR2 SQIVND (reference sequence). The V gene lost 7 bases and the J gene lost 3 bases, with 10 bases spanning the gap. The CDR3 DNA follows: TGTGCCAGTACCACAGGGAGTGGAAACACCATATATTTT. It encodes CASTTGSGNTIYF.

The chain combines TRBV5-6 with TRBJ2-1, with D possibly TRBD2 on 6 matching bases. V was clipped by 2 bases and J by 10 bases, with 19 bases between them. The CDR3 extends over 15 amino acids. CDR1 and CDR2 (germline): SGHDT, YYEEEE. The CDR3 loop reads CASSFWVAPGREQFF. The DNA of the CDR3 is TGTGCCAGCAGCTTCTGGGTAGCGCCTGGGAGGGAGCAGTTCTTC.

Of note for this clonotype: One junction end disagrees with the germline gene, perhaps due to a read error. The rearrangement joins TRBV18 to TRBJ2-3, with unresolved D. The germline CDR1 and CDR2 sequences are KGHSH and LQKENI. CDR3 length: 12 residues. This chain's CDR3 is CASSPRSDTQCF. In DNA form, the CDR3 reads TGTGCCAGCTCACCAAGGTCCGATACGCAGTGTTTT. The full variable domain, rest sourced from reference TRBV18 and TRBJ2-3, is NAGVMQNPRHLVRRRGQEARLRCSPMKGHSHVYWYRQLPEEGLKFMVYLQKENIIDESGMPKERFSAEFPKEGPSILRIQQVVRGDSAAYFCASSPRSDTQCFGPGTRLTVL.